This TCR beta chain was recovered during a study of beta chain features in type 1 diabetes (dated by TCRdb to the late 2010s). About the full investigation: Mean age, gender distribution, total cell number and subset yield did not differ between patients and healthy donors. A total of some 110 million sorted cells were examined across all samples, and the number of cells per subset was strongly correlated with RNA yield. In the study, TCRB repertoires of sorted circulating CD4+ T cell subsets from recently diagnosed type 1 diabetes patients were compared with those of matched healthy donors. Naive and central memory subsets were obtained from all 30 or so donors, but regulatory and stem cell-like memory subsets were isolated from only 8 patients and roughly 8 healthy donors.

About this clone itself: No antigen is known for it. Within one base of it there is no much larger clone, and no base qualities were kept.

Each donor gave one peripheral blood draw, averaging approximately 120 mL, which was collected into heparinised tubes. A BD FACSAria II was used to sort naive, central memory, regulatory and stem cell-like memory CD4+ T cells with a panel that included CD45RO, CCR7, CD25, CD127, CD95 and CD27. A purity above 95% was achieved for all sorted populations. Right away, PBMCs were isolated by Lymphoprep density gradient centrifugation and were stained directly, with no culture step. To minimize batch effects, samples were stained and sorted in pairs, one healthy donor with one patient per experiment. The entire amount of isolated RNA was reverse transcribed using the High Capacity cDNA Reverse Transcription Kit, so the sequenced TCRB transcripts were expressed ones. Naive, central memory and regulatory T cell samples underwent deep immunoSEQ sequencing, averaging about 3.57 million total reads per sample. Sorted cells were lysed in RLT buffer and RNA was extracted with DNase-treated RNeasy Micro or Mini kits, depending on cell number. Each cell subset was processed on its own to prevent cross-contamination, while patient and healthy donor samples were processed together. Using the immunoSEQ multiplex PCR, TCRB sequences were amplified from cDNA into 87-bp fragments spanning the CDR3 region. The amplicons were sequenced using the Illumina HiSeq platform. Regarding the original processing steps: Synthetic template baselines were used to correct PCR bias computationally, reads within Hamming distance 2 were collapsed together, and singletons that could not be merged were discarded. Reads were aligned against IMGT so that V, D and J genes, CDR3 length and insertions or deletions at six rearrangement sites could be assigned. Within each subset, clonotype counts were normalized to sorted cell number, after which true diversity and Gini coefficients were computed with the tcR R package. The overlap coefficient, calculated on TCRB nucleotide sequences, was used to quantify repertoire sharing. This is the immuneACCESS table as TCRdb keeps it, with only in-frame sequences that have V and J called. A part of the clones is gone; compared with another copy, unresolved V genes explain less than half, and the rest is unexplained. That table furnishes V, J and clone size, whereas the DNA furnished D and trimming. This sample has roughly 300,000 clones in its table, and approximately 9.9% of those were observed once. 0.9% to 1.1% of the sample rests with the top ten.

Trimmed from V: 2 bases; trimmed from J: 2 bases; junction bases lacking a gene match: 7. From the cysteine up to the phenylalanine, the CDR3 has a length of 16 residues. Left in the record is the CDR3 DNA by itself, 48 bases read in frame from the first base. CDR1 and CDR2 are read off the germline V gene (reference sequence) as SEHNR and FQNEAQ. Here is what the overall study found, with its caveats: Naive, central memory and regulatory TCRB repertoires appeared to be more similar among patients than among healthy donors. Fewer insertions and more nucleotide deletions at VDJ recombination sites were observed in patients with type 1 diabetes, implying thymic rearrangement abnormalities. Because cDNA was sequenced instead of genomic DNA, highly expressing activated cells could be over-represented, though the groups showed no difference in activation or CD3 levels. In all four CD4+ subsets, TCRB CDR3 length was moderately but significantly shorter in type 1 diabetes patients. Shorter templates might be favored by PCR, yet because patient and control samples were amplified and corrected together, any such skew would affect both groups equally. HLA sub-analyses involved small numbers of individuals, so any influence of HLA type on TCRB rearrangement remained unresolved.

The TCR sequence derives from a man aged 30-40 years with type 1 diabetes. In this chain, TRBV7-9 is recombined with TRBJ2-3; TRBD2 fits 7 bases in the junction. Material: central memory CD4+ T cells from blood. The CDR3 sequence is CASSLRPAGYTDTQYF. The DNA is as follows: TGTGCCAGCAGCTTACGCCCAGCGGGGTACACAGATACGCAGTATTTT.